What follows are 20 T cell receptor beta chains derived from one specimen sequenced in a study of OX40 agonist ivuxolimab in advanced cancers. Assay: immunoSEQ multiplex PCR; the TCRdb copy retains only in-frame clones and omits some. This repertoire shows 60,000 to 75,000 clones, about 90% found once; its top ten account for about 14%. The specimen was CD4+ or CD8+ T cells sorted from blood, collected in a trial of the OX40 agonist ivuxolimab. The receptors were sampled from an adult with an advanced solid tumor such as melanoma, head and neck, liver or kidney cancer.

This chain uses TRBV7-2 with TRBJ1-2; unclear D gene. V was trimmed by 5 bases and J by 3 bases, leaving 10 bases between them. The CDR3 has 13 amino acids. Germline values: CDR1 SGHTA, CDR2 FQGNSA. The CDR3 is CASSPDIHYGYTF. CDR3 sequence (DNA): TGTGCCAGCAGCCCTGACATTCACTATGGCTACACCTTC.

This clone was seen a few times. V and J are TRBV6-1 and TRBJ2-4, with D possibly being TRBD2 (6 bases). This CDR3 spans 13 amino acids. Germline values: CDR1 MNHNS, CDR2 SASEGT. Trimming cost V 4 bases and J 7 bases, with 11 bases left between them. The CDR3 is CASSVEGRNIQYF. The CDR3, as DNA: TGTGCCAGCAGTGTAGAGGGGAGGAACATTCAGTACTTC.

This clone was recorded only once. V and J are TRBV5-1 and TRBJ2-5; TRBD2 might be the D (6 bases). The CDR3 spans 14 residues. Germline CDR1 is SGHRS and CDR2 is YFSETQ. V was clipped by 5 bases and J by 4 bases, with 15 bases between them. The CDR3 DNA reads as TGCGCCAGCAGGGGCAAAGGAGGGACAGAGACCCAGTACTTC. Translating gives CASRGKGGTETQYF. Looking up the rest from reference TRBV5-1 and TRBJ2-5 gives the full variable domain: KAGVTQTPRYLIKTRGQQVTLSCSPISGHRSVSWYQQTPGQGLQFLFEYFSETQRNKGNFPGRFSGRQFSNSRSEMNVSTLELGDSALYLCASRGKGGTETQYFGPGTRLLVL.

The gene calls are TRBV4-3 and TRBJ2-5; D gene unclear. V was pared by 1 base and J by 1 base, with 4 bases between. The CDR3 consists of 13 residues. Per the germline V gene, CDR1 is LGHNA and CDR2 is YSLEER. CDR3 DNA sequence: TGCGCCAGCAGCCAAGGCATCCAAGAGACCCAGTACTTC. It specifies CASSQGIQETQYF.

This clone has only a few counts. V and J are TRBV18 and TRBJ2-7; 11 bases match TRBD1. This CDR3 is 14 amino acids long. The germline V gene encodes CDR1 KGHSH and CDR2 LQKENI. V lost 4 bases to trimming and J lost 3 bases; unmatched junction nucleotides: 2. The DNA of the CDR3 is TGTGCCAGCTCACTGGGACAGGGGGTCTACGAGCAGTACTTC. Amino acid sequence: CASSLGQGVYEQYF. Combining the CDR3 with reference TRBV18 and TRBJ2-7 gives the whole variable domain NAGVMQNPRHLVRRRGQEARLRCSPMKGHSHVYWYRQLPEEGLKFMVYLQKENIIDESGMPKERFSAEFPKEGPSILRIQQVVRGDSAAYFCASSLGQGVYEQYFGPGTRLTVT.

The V call is TRBV28, the J call TRBJ2-1, with 7 bases lining up with TRBD2. J lost 4 bases, V lost 2 bases, and 5 bases had no gene match. In germline, CDR1 is MDHEN, CDR2 SYDVKM. The CDR3 is 15 residues long. The CDR3 here is CASSLGGSSYNEQFF. The CDR3 DNA reads as TGTGCCAGCAGTTTAGGCGGGAGTTCGTACAATGAGCAGTTCTTC.

This clone was detected only once. The junction and the germline gene differ at one end; a read error may be behind it. The chain is built from TRBV19 and TRBJ1-5; 9 nucleotides align to TRBD1. Germline values: CDR1 LNHDA, CDR2 SQIVND (reference sequence). The CDR3 is made up of 14 amino acids. CDR3 DNA: TGTGCCAGTAGTATAAGGGACAGGGCCGATCCCCGGAATTTT. This gives the protein CASSIRDRADPRNF.

V and J are TRBV7-2 and TRBJ2-3; 7 bases map to TRBD2. The CDR3 is 18 residues long. After removal of 2 bases from V and 5 bases from J, the junction contained 16 bases not matched to a gene. CDR1 is SGHTA, CDR2 FQGNSA, per germline. The CDR3 loop is CASSLTGRGGTSEDTQYF. For the CDR3, the DNA is TGTGCCAGCAGCTTAACGGGGAGGGGCGGAACTAGCGAAGATACGCAGTATTTT.

The CDR3 sequence: CASSLVGPGGELFF. The CDR3 DNA reads as TGTGCCAGCAGCTTGGTGGGCCCGGGCGGGGAGCTGTTTTTT. The chain combines TRBV5-5 with TRBJ2-2; no reliable D call. The CDR3 spans 14 residues. Germline V gene sequence: CDR1 SGHKS, CDR2 YYEKEE (reference sequence). Trimming left V 0 bases short and J 7 bases short, with 10 bases between. Full variable domain (rest looked up from reference TRBV5-5 and TRBJ2-2): DAGVTQSPTHLIKTRGQQVTLRCSPISGHKSVSWYQQVLGQGPQFIFQYYEKEERGRGNFPDRFSARQFPNYSSELNVNALLLGDSALYLCASSLVGPGGELFFGEGSRLTVL.

The rearrangement links TRBV19 to TRBJ2-7; D might be TRBD1 (6 bases). With 2 bases removed from V and 1 base from J, the gap between germline ends came to 9 bases. This CDR3 spans 14 amino acids. CDR1 and CDR2 (germline): LNHDA, SQIVND (reference sequence). CDR3 region: CASSIRTESYEQYF. CDR3 sequence (DNA): TGTGCCAGTAGTATACGGACAGAATCCTACGAGCAGTACTTC.

V usage is TRBV6-5 and J usage is TRBJ2-5; D ambiguous. In germline, CDR1 is MNHEY, CDR2 SVGAGI. The CDR3 contains 13 residues. Trimming shortened V by 5 bases and J by 5 bases, and 12 bases separated the two germline ends. CDR3 sequence: CASSTGTPETQYF. CDR3 nucleotide sequence: TGTGCCAGCAGTACTGGAACTCCTGAGACCCAGTACTTC.

Here the CDR3 DNA reads TGCAGCGTTGATGGGGTTGGAGCTTTCTTT. Protein sequence: CSVDGVGAFF. This chain connects TRBV29-1 to TRBJ1-1; D unclear. Germline V CDR1 and CDR2: SQVTM, ANQGSEA. CDR3 length: 10 residues. Trimming stripped 3 bases from V and 10 bases from J, with 9 bases between.

This clone has more than one count but fewer than ten. The chain carries TRBV14 and TRBJ2-5; 9 positions agree with TRBD2. The CDR3 extends over 17 amino acids. Per the germline V gene, CDR1 is SGHDN and CDR2 is FVKESK. Germline trimming cut 0 bases from V and 2 bases from J; bases unmatched to any gene: 7. The CDR3 coding sequence is TGTGCCAGCAGCCAAGATCGAAGCGGGAGGCCTCAAGAGACCCAGTACTTC. The encoded protein is CASSQDRSGRPQETQYF. The full variable domain, with the rest looked up from reference TRBV14 and TRBJ2-5, is EAGVTQFPSHSVIEKGQTVTLRCDPISGHDNLYWYRRVMGKEIKFLLHFVKESKQDESGMPNNRFLAERTGGTYSTLKVQPAELEDSGVYFCASSQDRSGRPQETQYFGPGTRLLVL.

V is TRBV9 and J is TRBJ2-3, with 15 bases matching TRBD2. The V and J ends lost 4 bases and 3 bases, in that order; junction bases with no gene match: 6. This CDR3 contains 17 residues. Germline V gene lookup returns CDR1 SGDLS and CDR2 YYNGEE. The CDR3 loop is CASSPGTSGGSTDTQYF. CDR3 coding DNA: TGTGCCAGCAGCCCGGGGACTAGCGGGGGGTCAACAGATACGCAGTATTTT. The variable domain in full, completed from reference TRBV9 and TRBJ2-3, reads DSGVTQTPKHLITATGQRVTLRCSPRSGDLSVYWYQQSLDQGLQFLIQYYNGEERAKGNILERFSAQQFPDLHSELNLSSLELGDSALYFCASSPGTSGGSTDTQYFGPGTRLTVL.

The chain is built from TRBV5-6 and TRBJ2-5; 8 bases agree with TRBD1. The better agreement between TRBJ2-7 and the DNA end casts doubt on the J call. The CDR3 totals 16 residues. Germline loops: CDR1 SGHDT, CDR2 YYEEEE. CDR3 sequence (DNA): TGTGCCAGCACTCCCGCCCCAACAGGGGGGTGGTACGAGCAGTACTTC. Its translation: CASTPAPTGGWYEQYF.

V usage is TRBV7-3 and J usage is TRBJ2-1; 7 bases are shared with TRBD1. The CDR3 runs to 17 residues. The V gene's germline CDR1 is SGHTA and CDR2 FQGTGA. The junction had 14 bases not matched to a gene; V was cut back by 5 bases and J by 4 bases. The CDR3 bases are TGTGCCAGCAGCCCCGGAGGAGGACAGGATTTATACAATGAGCAGTTCTTC. Amino acid sequence: CASSPGGGQDLYNEQFF.

The V gene is TRBV5-1, the J gene TRBJ2-7; D is undetermined. From germline, CDR1 is SGHRS and CDR2 YFSETQ. Between the trimmed V and J ends, which lost 2 bases and 0 bases, there was a span of 6 bases. The CDR3 is 13 amino acids. CDR3 amino acids: CASSFTSSYEQYF. CDR3 in DNA: TGCGCCAGCAGCTTTACGAGCTCCTACGAGCAGTACTTC.

This clone has just a few counts. The rearrangement uses TRBV30 and TRBJ1-1, with unresolved D. The V gene's germline CDR1 is GTSNPN and CDR2 SVGIG (reference sequence). The CDR3 extends over 12 amino acids. Trimming left V 4 bases short and J 6 bases short, with 12 bases between. The chain's CDR3 is CAWTGDSSEAFF. CDR3 sequence (DNA): TGTGCCTGGACAGGAGACTCCTCTGAAGCTTTCTTT. The whole variable domain, filled in from reference TRBV30 and TRBJ1-1, reads SQTIHQWPATLVQPVGSPLSLECTVEGTSNPNLYWYRQAAGRGLQLLFYSVGIGQISSEVPQNLSASRPQDRQFILSSKKLLLSDSGFYLCAWTGDSSEAFFGQGTRLTVV.

This clone was seen once. V gene TRBV6-1 combines with J gene TRBJ2-7; TRBD2 matches 10 bases. Trimming cost V 9 bases and J 2 bases; bases outside gene matches: 4. This CDR3 is 13 amino acids long. Germline V gene sequence: CDR1 MNHNS, CDR2 SASEGT. CDR3 in amino acids: CASRTSGAYEQYF. The CDR3 nucleotides are TGTGCCAGTCGGACTAGCGGAGCCTACGAGCAGTACTTC.

The chain has TRBV28 and TRBJ2-1; TRBD1 might be the D (6 bases). The V gene's germline CDR1 is MDHEN and CDR2 SYDVKM. The V end lost 6 bases, the J end lost 5 bases, and 14 bases lay between the germline ends. The CDR3 runs to 14 residues. CDR3 sequence reads: CASRSGTSNNEQFF. CDR3 nucleotide sequence: TGTGCCAGCAGGTCCGGGACATCAAACAATGAGCAGTTCTTC.